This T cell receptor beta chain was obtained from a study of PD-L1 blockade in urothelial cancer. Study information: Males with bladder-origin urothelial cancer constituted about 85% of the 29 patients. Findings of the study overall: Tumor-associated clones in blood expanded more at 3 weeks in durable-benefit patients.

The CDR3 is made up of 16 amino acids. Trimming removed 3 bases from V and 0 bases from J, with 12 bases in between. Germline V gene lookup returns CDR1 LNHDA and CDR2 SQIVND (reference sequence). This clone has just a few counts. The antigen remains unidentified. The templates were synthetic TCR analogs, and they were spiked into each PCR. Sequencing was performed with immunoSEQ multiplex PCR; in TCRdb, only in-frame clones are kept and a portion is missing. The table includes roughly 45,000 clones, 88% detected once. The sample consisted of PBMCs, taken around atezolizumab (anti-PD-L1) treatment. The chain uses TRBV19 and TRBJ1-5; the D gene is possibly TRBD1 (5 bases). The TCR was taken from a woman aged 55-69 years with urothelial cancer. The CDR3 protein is CASSMGQPYSNQPQHF. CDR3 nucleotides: TGTGCCAGTAGTATGGGGCAGCCTTATAGCAATCAGCCCCAGCATTTT.